The sequence of this TCR beta chain was determined in a study of CD8 T cells in Susac syndrome. This clonotype occurred once. Its specificity is not known. cDNA came from roughly 0.5 to 1 ug RNA primed by random hexamers. The immunoSEQ assay covered 54 Vbeta and 13 Jbeta segments for CDR3. Each CDR3 protein gets one entry after TCRdb re-called the immunoSEQ multiplex PCR reads with MiXCR. The sample holds about 200,000 distinct CDR3 sequences, over 85% seen once. The CDR3 runs 15 residues. The V gene end was trimmed by 5 bases and the J gene end by 2 bases; junction bases not matched to a gene: 6. CDR1 is SGHTA and CDR2 is FQGNSA in the germline V gene. Study results and limitations: The number of individuals included in the study's TCR sequencing and HLA analysis was acknowledged as relatively small.

The authors carried out high-throughput sequencing of TCR beta. They applied it to CD8+ and CD4+ T cells obtained from blood. Negative isolation yielded CD8+ and CD4+ T cells; FACS enriched TEMRA cells. The V and J genes are TRBV7-2 and TRBJ1-5, with 7 bases fitting TRBD1. The specimen was CD4+ T cells from PBMCs. The source of this sequence is a human donor in good health. The CDR3 here is CASSTRQGGNQPQHF. CDR3 nucleotides: TGTGCCAGCAGCACCAGACAGGGCGGCAATCAGCCCCAGCATTTT.